This entry features one T cell receptor (beta chain) sequence. Its target is not known. These data are taken from a study of shared clonotypes between healthy human individuals. The overall study: A couple of women and a few men aged 18 to 49 made up the donors. Study-level findings and limits: There were few donors, and this limited the genetic and exposure-history diversity represented.

V was pared by 2 bases and J by 6 bases, with 8 bases of the junction left unmatched. This CDR3 is 15 amino acids long. Germline loops: CDR1 KGHSH, CDR2 LQKENI. Sequencing was performed with immunoSEQ multiplex PCR; in TCRdb, only in-frame clones are kept and a portion is missing. Here the sample spans fewer than 500,000 clones, around 79% being singletons. This sequence originates from a woman aged 40 to 50 in good health. Some clones in this sample may be carry-over from other donors' samples. This rearrangement joins TRBV18 to TRBJ2-7; TRBD2 aligns across 9 bases. Material: PBMCs. DNA for the CDR3: TGTGCCAGCTCACCAAGAGATAGCGGGGGAGCCGAGCAGTACTTC. It is translated as CASSPRDSGGAEQYF. The variable domain in full, with the rest retrieved from reference TRBV18 and TRBJ2-7, is NAGVMQNPRHLVRRRGQEARLRCSPMKGHSHVYWYRQLPEEGLKFMVYLQKENIIDESGMPKERFSAEFPKEGPSILRIQQVVRGDSAAYFCASSPRDSGGAEQYFGPGTRLTVT.